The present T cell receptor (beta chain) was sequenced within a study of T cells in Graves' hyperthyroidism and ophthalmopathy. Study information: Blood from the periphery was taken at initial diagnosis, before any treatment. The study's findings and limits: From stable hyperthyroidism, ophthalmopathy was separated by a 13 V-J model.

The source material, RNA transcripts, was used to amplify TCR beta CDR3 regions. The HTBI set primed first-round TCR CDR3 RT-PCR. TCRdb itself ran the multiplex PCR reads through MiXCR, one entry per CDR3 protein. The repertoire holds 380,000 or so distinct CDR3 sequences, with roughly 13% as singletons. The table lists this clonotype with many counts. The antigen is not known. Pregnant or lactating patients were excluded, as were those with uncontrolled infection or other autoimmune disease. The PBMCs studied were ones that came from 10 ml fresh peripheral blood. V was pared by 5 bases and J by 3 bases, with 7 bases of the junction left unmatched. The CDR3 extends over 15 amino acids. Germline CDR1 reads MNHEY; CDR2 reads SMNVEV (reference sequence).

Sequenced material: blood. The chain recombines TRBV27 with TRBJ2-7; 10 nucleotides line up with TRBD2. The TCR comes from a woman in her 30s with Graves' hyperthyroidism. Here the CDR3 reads CASSRSAGGSYEQYF. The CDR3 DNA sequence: TGTGCCAGCAGTCGATCAGCGGGAGGGAGCTACGAGCAGTACTTC.